This T cell receptor beta chain was sequenced for a study of PD-1 blockade in classical Hodgkin lymphoma. Following autologous stem cell transplantation, relapse occurred in every patient, and exposure to brentuximab vedotin varied. The method was immunoSEQ multiplex PCR; TCRdb's version includes in-frame clones alone and lacks a portion of them. The sample lists 25,000 to 35,000 clones, around 71% occurring once. This clone has only a few counts. Germline trimming cut 0 bases from V and 4 bases from J; bases unmatched to any gene: 7. CDR1 is MNHNY, CDR2 SVGAGI, per germline (reference sequence). The CDR3 has 16 residues.

The sequences come from peripheral blood mononuclear cells (PBMCs), collected before the second cycle of nivolumab. V gene TRBV6-6 combines with J gene TRBJ1-2; 8 bases are shared with TRBD1. The source is a human donor with classical Hodgkin lymphoma. The CDR3 loop is CASSYSPGGEVYGYTF. The CDR3 DNA reads as TGTGCCAGCAGTTACTCGCCAGGGGGCGAGGTCTATGGCTACACCTTC.